Below, 23 T cell receptor beta chains from the same sample are listed, as sequenced in a study of shared clonotypes between healthy human individuals. The assay was immunoSEQ multiplex PCR, and TCRdb's table has in-frame clones only and misses some. The sample yields roughly 500,000 clones, more than 95% seen once. Sequenced: naive CD4+ T cells sorted from blood. Subset here: CD45RA+ positively selected. All receptors derive from a woman aged 25 to 39 in good health.

This CDR3 is CASQFPGSSGNEQFF. CDR3 DNA: TGTGCCAGCCAATTCCCGGGATCTTCTGGCAATGAGCAGTTCTTC. J is TRBJ2-1 and V is TRBV6-1, with D maybe TRBD2 (5 bases). The length of the CDR3 is 15 residues. Germline V gives CDR1 MNHNS, CDR2 SASEGT. Trimming stripped 8 bases from V and 6 bases from J, with 20 bases between.

This clone was found once. The chain couples TRBV7-8 to TRBJ1-5; D is perhaps TRBD1 (5 bases). The CDR3 sequence is 17 residues long. The V end was cut by 0 bases, the J end by 3 bases, with 15 bases between. In germline, CDR1 is SGHVS, CDR2 FQNEAQ. Here the CDR3 reads CASSLAGLGTHNQPQHF. In nucleotides, the CDR3 is TGTGCCAGCAGCTTAGCGGGTTTAGGGACTCACAATCAGCCCCAGCATTTT.

This clone was seen only once. V gene TRBV19 combines with J gene TRBJ1-4; D gene ambiguous. This CDR3 spans 14 amino acids. Trimming pared 4 bases from V and 8 bases from J, leaving 14 bases between. Germline V lookup: CDR1 LNHDA, CDR2 SQIVND (reference sequence). The CDR3: CASSSLNGGEKLFF. CDR3 sequence (DNA): TGTGCCAGTAGTAGTCTTAATGGCGGGGAAAAACTGTTTTTT.

The chain employs TRBV27 and TRBJ1-1; the D is unclear. Germline assignment: CDR1 MNHEY and CDR2 SMNVEV (reference sequence). Trimming removed 6 bases at V and 1 base at J, with 12 bases between. The CDR3 loop spans 14 amino acids. This CDR3 is CASSLTRPNTEAFF. The CDR3 bases are TGTGCCAGCAGCCTGACAAGACCGAACACTGAAGCTTTCTTT.

The J gene is TRBJ2-5, the V gene TRBV21-1; TRBD1, the D gene given by the table, was not confirmed from the DNA. TRBV21-1 is a pseudogene locus. CDR3 length: 16 amino acids. CDR3 protein: CASTPSDRAHRETQYF. The CDR3 coding sequence is TGTGCCAGCACCCCATCAGACAGGGCCCATCGAGAGACCCAGTACTTC.

The chain recombines TRBV5-6 with TRBJ2-7, with a weak D call TRBD2 (5 bases). The V end lost 1 base, the J end lost 3 bases, and 14 bases lay between the germline ends. Germline CDR1 SGHDT, CDR2 YYEEEE. The CDR3 consists of 15 residues. The CDR3 region has the DNA TGTGCCAGCAGCTTGAATGTCCCGGGATACTACGAGCAGTACTTC. Translated, it gives CASSLNVPGYYEQYF.

The rearrangement uses TRBV27 and TRBJ1-1, with 7 bases identical to TRBD1. V shed 6 bases, J shed 3 bases, and the junction held 16 bases outside the gene matches. Germline CDR1 reads MNHEY; CDR2 reads SMNVEV (reference sequence). The CDR3 is 17 residues long. The CDR3 spells CASRGGGGIVGDTEAFF. The DNA of the CDR3 is TGTGCCAGCAGAGGGGGAGGGGGCATCGTGGGCGACACTGAAGCTTTCTTT.

This chain links TRBV10-3 with TRBJ1-1; D is uncertain. The length of the CDR3 is 14 residues. The V end lost 4 bases, the J end lost 0 bases, and 9 bases lay between the germline ends. Germline V CDR1 and CDR2: ENHRY, SYGVKD. The CDR3 protein is CAISGKPLNTEAFF. The CDR3 DNA follows: TGTGCCATCAGTGGTAAGCCGTTGAACACTGAAGCTTTCTTT.

This clone was picked up one time. The V call is TRBV6-5, the J call TRBJ2-3, with D perhaps being TRBD1 or TRBD2 (5 bases each). The V end lost 5 bases, the J end lost 2 bases, and 14 bases lay between the germline ends. Looked up from germline, CDR1 is MNHEY and CDR2 is SVGAGI. The CDR3 sequence is 15 residues long. CDR3 in amino acids: CASSVYGTVTDTQYF. For the CDR3, the DNA is TGTGCCAGCAGTGTGTACGGGACCGTCACAGATACGCAGTATTTT.

Details on this clone: Distinct nucleotide sequences in the sample also encode this CDR3. V usage is TRBV7-3 and J usage is TRBJ2-2; D perhaps matches TRBD2 (5 bases). Trimming cost V 5 bases and J 5 bases, with 12 bases left between them. Germline CDR1 and CDR2: SGHTA and FQGTGA. The CDR3 extends over 14 amino acids. CDR3 residues: CASSLNTGTGELFF. The CDR3, as DNA: TGTGCCAGCAGCCTTAATACGGGAACCGGGGAGCTGTTTTTT.

The gene calls are TRBV18 and TRBJ2-6, with 7 positions matching TRBD1. Germline CDR1 KGHSH, CDR2 LQKENI. This CDR3 contains 15 residues. Trimming at V came to 10 bases and at J to 4 bases, leaving 10 bases not matched to a gene. Written as DNA, the CDR3 is TGTGCCACCAAAGAGACAGGGCCCGGGGCCAACGTCCTGACTTTC. It yields the protein CATKETGPGANVLTF.

The chain combines TRBV5-4 with TRBJ2-7; 8 bases agree with TRBD2. CDR1 and CDR2 from the germline V gene are SGHNT and YYREEE (reference sequence). The CDR3 extends over 13 amino acids. With 4 bases clipped from V and 0 bases from J, the junction kept 0 bases outside the gene matches. CDR3 nucleotides: TGTGCCAGCAGCCGGGGGGGCTCCTACGAGCAGTACTTC. Translating it yields CASSRGGSYEQYF.

The genes are TRBV7-2 and TRBJ1-5, with unresolved D. The CDR3 consists of 12 residues. V gave up 3 bases and J gave up 5 bases, with 5 bases separating them. CDR1 and CDR2 (germline): SGHTA, FQGNSA. CDR3 sequence reads: CASSLAYQPQHF. Here the CDR3 DNA reads TGTGCCAGCAGCTTGGCGTATCAGCCCCAGCATTTT.

This chain links TRBV19 with TRBJ2-5, with D unresolved. V was cut by 0 bases and J by 4 bases, with 12 bases left in between. Germline V CDR1 and CDR2: LNHDA, SQIVND (reference sequence). This CDR3 has 15 amino acids. DNA for the CDR3: TGTGCCAGTAGTATAGAGGGCTCCTGGGGAGAGACCCAGTACTTC. Translated: CASSIEGSWGETQYF.

The V and J genes are TRBV19 and TRBJ1-5, with D possibly being TRBD1 (5 bases). The CDR3 sequence is 15 residues long. V was clipped by 9 bases and J by 6 bases, with 21 bases between them. Germline V gene data show CDR1 as LNHDA and CDR2 as SQIVND (reference sequence). The CDR3 is CASQLTAAIPQPQHF. In DNA, the CDR3 is TGTGCCAGCCAGCTGACAGCAGCGATTCCTCAGCCCCAGCATTTT.

The chain combines TRBV11-2 with TRBJ2-1, with 10 bases that match TRBD2. Per the germline V gene, CDR1 is SGHAT and CDR2 is FQNNGV. This CDR3 spans 15 amino acids. The J segment lost 6 bases and the V segment lost 3 bases, leaving 5 bases of the junction unmatched. The DNA of the CDR3 is TGTGCCAGCAGCTTCGTACTAGCGGGAAGCAATGAGCAGTTCTTC. Amino acids: CASSFVLAGSNEQFF.

The chain is built from TRBV11-2 and TRBJ1-2; D gene ambiguous. Deletions cut 2 bases from V and 3 bases from J, with 4 bases between. From germline, CDR1 is SGHAT and CDR2 FQNNGV. The CDR3 extends over 12 amino acids. This CDR3 reads CASSLSDYGYTF. The CDR3 coding sequence is TGTGCCAGCAGCTTAAGCGACTATGGCTACACCTTC. Filled out from reference TRBV11-2 and TRBJ1-2, the complete variable domain reads EAGVAQSPRYKIIEKRQSVAFWCNPISGHATLYWYQQILGQGPKLLIQFQNNGVVDDSQLPKDRFSAERLKGVDSTLKIQPAKLEDSAVYLCASSLSDYGYTFGSGTRLTVV.

The chain links TRBV28 to TRBJ2-2; a possible D gene is TRBD1 (5 bases). CDR3 size: 14 residues. V was pared by 3 bases and J by 6 bases, with 11 bases between. The V gene's germline CDR1 is MDHEN and CDR2 SYDVKM. The CDR3 DNA sequence: TGTGCCAGCAGTTTGGTCAGGGAAGCCGGGGAGCTGTTTTTT. This codes for CASSLVREAGELFF.

This chain uses TRBV7-3 with TRBJ2-1; possibly TRBD1 or TRBD2 for D (5 bases each). V lost 5 bases, J lost 0 bases, and 11 bases lay in between. The germline V gene encodes CDR1 SGHTA and CDR2 FQGTGA. This CDR3 region has 15 residues. CDR3 sequence reads: CASSRDGLSYNEQFF. The CDR3 DNA is TGTGCCAGCAGCCGGGACGGACTCTCCTACAATGAGCAGTTCTTC. Based on the CDR3 plus reference TRBV7-3 and TRBJ2-1, the full variable domain is GAGVSQTPSNKVTEKGKYVELRCDPISGHTALYWYRQSLGQGPEFLIYFQGTGAADDSGLPNDRFFAVRPEGSVSTLKIQRTERGDSAVYLCASSRDGLSYNEQFFGPGTRLTVL.

The chain employs TRBV11-2 and TRBJ1-1; possibly TRBD1 for D (5 bases). Trimming shortened V by 1 base and J by 1 base, and 10 bases separated the two germline ends. The CDR3 runs to 15 residues. Germline V gives CDR1 SGHAT, CDR2 FQNNGV. CDR3 in DNA: TGTGCCAGCAGCTTAGTTTTAGGGACGAACACTGAAGCTTTCTTT. This gives the protein CASSLVLGTNTEAFF. Variable domain in full (rest from reference TRBV11-2 and TRBJ1-1): EAGVAQSPRYKIIEKRQSVAFWCNPISGHATLYWYQQILGQGPKLLIQFQNNGVVDDSQLPKDRFSAERLKGVDSTLKIQPAKLEDSAVYLCASSLVLGTNTEAFFGQGTRLTVV.

The chain uses TRBV6-5 and TRBJ1-1; tentative D call: TRBD1 (5 bases). This CDR3 is built from 13 residues. From germline, CDR1 is MNHEY and CDR2 SVGAGI. Trimming cost V 4 bases and J 3 bases, with 9 bases left between them. The chain's CDR3 is CASSSQQDTEAFF. The CDR3 DNA reads TGTGCCAGCAGTTCACAACAGGACACTGAAGCTTTCTTT.

This rearrangement joins TRBV19 to TRBJ2-2, with TRBD1 matching 9 bases. This CDR3 comprises 15 residues. Unmatched junction bases numbered 4, after V lost 2 bases and J lost 6 bases. Germline values: CDR1 LNHDA, CDR2 SQIVND (reference sequence). The CDR3 DNA follows: TGTGCCAGTAGTATAATAGGGACAGGGTCCGGGGAGCTGTTTTTT. It specifies CASSIIGTGSGELFF.

This clone appeared a single time. The genes are TRBV20-1 and TRBJ2-1; 10 nucleotides line up with TRBD2. The CDR3 has 11 amino acids. CDR1 is DFQATT and CDR2 is SNEGSKA in the germline V gene (reference sequence). Trimming removed 6 bases from V and 15 bases from J; junction bases left unmatched: 8. CDR3 DNA sequence: TGCAGTGCAGCAGTAGCGGGAGGAGGGTTCTTC. Residues: CSAAVAGGGFF.